The 21 T cell receptor beta chains below come from one sample, sequenced in a study of OX40 agonist ivuxolimab in advanced cancers. This table comes from immunoSEQ multiplex PCR, and its TCRdb copy is limited to in-frame clones, with some not included. The sample shows around 74,000 clones, 80% to 95% of them seen only once. The starting material was CD4+ or CD8+ T cells sorted from blood, obtained in a trial of the OX40 agonist ivuxolimab. These receptors all come from an adult with an advanced solid tumor such as melanoma, head and neck, liver or kidney cancer.

The chain recombines TRBV9 with TRBJ2-2; D uncertain. Germline V CDR1 and CDR2: SGDLS, YYNGEE. The CDR3 is 12 amino acids. V dropped 0 bases and J dropped 4 bases, with 1 base sitting between them. CDR3 residues: CASSVATGELFF. DNA of the CDR3: TGTGCCAGCAGCGTAGCCACCGGGGAGCTGTTTTTT.

This clone was seen only a few times. This rearrangement joins TRBV7-9 to TRBJ1-5; D uncertain. The germline V gene has CDR1 SEHNR and CDR2 FQNEAQ (reference sequence). V was shortened by 1 base and J by 3 bases, with 7 bases between the two germline ends. This CDR3 region has 14 residues. The CDR3 nucleotides are TGTGCCAGCAGCTTAGTAGGCAACAATCAGCCCCAGCATTTT. This sequence encodes CASSLVGNNQPQHF.

In nucleotides, the CDR3 is TGCGCCAGCAGCCAAGAGTCCGGGGCGTGGGAGCAGTACTTC. It codes for CASSQESGAWEQYF. The rearrangement links TRBV4-1 to TRBJ2-7; possibly TRBD1 or TRBD2 for D (5 bases each). The CDR3 loop spans 14 amino acids. The V and J ends lost 0 bases and 7 bases respectively, with 13 bases between them. Per germline, CDR1 MGHRA and CDR2 YSYEKL.

This clone was seen a handful of times. V and J are TRBV7-8 and TRBJ1-2; D possibly corresponds to TRBD1 (5 bases). The CDR3 extends over 15 amino acids. Per germline, CDR1 SGHVS and CDR2 FQNEAQ. Trimming stripped 4 bases from V and 1 base from J, with 13 bases between. CDR3 sequence (DNA): TGTGCCAGCAGCTCGTGGGGGGTCTTTAACTATGGCTACACCTTC. Amino acids: CASSSWGVFNYGYTF.

V gene TRBV7-7 combines with J gene TRBJ2-5, with a weak D call TRBD2 (5 bases). Near its end, the DNA agrees better with TRBJ2-7, so the J call may be wrong. The CDR3 is 13 residues long. Germline V lookup: CDR1 SSHAT, CDR2 FNYEAQ (reference sequence). As DNA, the CDR3 is TGTGCCAGCAGCCGAGCGGAGGCCTACGAGCAGTACTTC. This codes for CASSRAEAYEQYF.

The rearrangement joins TRBV5-6 to TRBJ1-1; D call uncertain. CDR1 and CDR2 (germline): SGHDT, YYEEEE. The V and J ends lost 3 bases and 2 bases respectively, with 11 bases between them. This CDR3 is built from 14 residues. CDR3 DNA sequence: TGTGCCAGCAGCTGGCCGTACACTAACACTGAAGCTTTCTTT. Translated, it gives CASSWPYTNTEAFF.

V and J are TRBV7-6 and TRBJ1-3; TRBD1 matches at 9 bases. Germline V gene sequence: CDR1 SGHVS, CDR2 FNYEAQ. V dropped 1 base and J dropped 8; count of bases not matched to a gene: 6. The CDR3 is 15 amino acids. CDR3 in DNA: TGTGCCAGCAGCTTAGACGGGACAGGGAAGCACACCATATATTTT. Protein sequence: CASSLDGTGKHTIYF.

The chain links TRBV5-6 to TRBJ1-6; no firm D call. The CDR3 runs to 17 residues. The germline CDR1 and CDR2 sequences are SGHDT and YYEEEE. V gave up 0 bases and J gave up 5 bases, with 15 bases separating them. The chain's CDR3 is CASSLVGYADNNSPLHF. As DNA, the CDR3 is TGTGCCAGCAGCTTGGTGGGGTATGCGGATAATAATTCACCCCTCCACTTT.

The chain carries TRBV9 and TRBJ2-7; 8 bases line up with TRBD2. This CDR3 is 12 amino acids long. Germline CDR1 and CDR2: SGDLS and YYNGEE. Losses at the gene ends were 4 bases for V and 5 bases for J; bases not matched to a gene: 2. Here the CDR3 DNA reads TGTGCCAGCAGCTCGACTAGCGACGAGCAGTACTTC. Residues: CASSSTSDEQYF.

For the CDR3, the DNA is TGTGCCAGCAGTGTGACAGAAGGCTCCTATAATTCACCCCTCCACTTT. It codes for CASSVTEGSYNSPLHF. The J gene is TRBJ1-6, the V gene TRBV6-6, with D tentatively TRBD1 (5 bases). The V end lost 5 bases, the J end lost 0 bases, and 11 bases lay between the germline ends. The germline CDR1 and CDR2 sequences are MNHNY and SVGAGI (reference sequence). This CDR3 spans 16 amino acids.

The chain couples TRBV6-5 to TRBJ2-3; perhaps TRBD1 as D (5 bases). Germline CDR1 MNHEY, CDR2 SVGAGI. Trimming took off 6 bases at V and 4 bases at J, with 8 bases between the two ends. CDR3 size: 12 residues. DNA for the CDR3: TGTGCCAGCAGGGCAGGGCCAGATACGCAGTATTTT. This translates into CASRAGPDTQYF.

V gene TRBV11-2 combines with J gene TRBJ1-4; tentatively, D is TRBD1 (5 bases). This CDR3 has 15 amino acids. Germline V gene data show CDR1 as SGHAT and CDR2 as FQNNGV. Trimming pared 2 bases from V and 7 bases from J, leaving 14 bases between. CDR3 in amino acids: CASSLHDQGPEKLFF. Here the CDR3 DNA reads TGTGCCAGCAGCTTACATGACCAGGGCCCTGAAAAACTGTTTTTT.

This rearrangement joins TRBV9 to TRBJ1-1; D might be TRBD1 (5 bases). Trimming stripped 3 bases from V and 3 bases from J, with 18 bases between. This CDR3 is 16 amino acids long. The germline V gene encodes CDR1 SGDLS and CDR2 YYNGEE. CDR3 sequence (DNA): TGTGCCAGCAGCGGGATAGGGGCAGGGTTGGACACTGAAGCTTTCTTT. Encoded protein: CASSGIGAGLDTEAFF.

This chain links TRBV5-1 with TRBJ2-3; D is undetermined. This CDR3 region has 13 residues. Germline loops: CDR1 SGHRS, CDR2 YFSETQ. V was clipped by 3 bases and J by 6 bases, with 11 bases between them. The CDR3 bases are TGCGCCAGCAGCTCCCCGACCCATGATACGCAGTATTTT. This encodes CASSSPTHDTQYF.

The V gene is TRBV4-3, the J gene TRBJ2-3, with D possibly being TRBD1 (6 bases). CDR3 size: 16 residues. Germline CDR1 is LGHNA and CDR2 is YSLEER. V lost 4 bases and J 4 bases, leaving 18 bases between the germline ends. This CDR3 reads CASSPWDTRGADTQYF. The CDR3 nucleotides are TGCGCCAGCAGCCCCTGGGACACAAGAGGGGCAGATACGCAGTATTTT.

The chain couples TRBV14 to TRBJ2-5; D is uncertain. Deletions cut 0 bases from V and 5 bases from J, with 10 bases between. The CDR3 sequence is 14 residues long. Germline V lookup: CDR1 SGHDN, CDR2 FVKESK. In DNA, the CDR3 is TGTGCCAGCAGCCAAGATTGGGGAATGGAGACCCAGTACTTC. This gives the protein CASSQDWGMETQYF.

V and J are TRBV19 and TRBJ2-7; 9 bases map to TRBD1. Trimming cost V 5 bases and J 5 bases; bases outside gene matches: 7. CDR1 and CDR2 from the germline V gene are LNHDA and SQIVND (reference sequence). CDR3 length: 14 amino acids. Written as DNA, the CDR3 is TGTGCCAGTAGTCCGGGACAGGGTATCCACGAGCAGTACTTC. It is translated as CASSPGQGIHEQYF.

The count of this clone is one. The chain combines TRBV7-9 with TRBJ2-7; 8 bases are a match to TRBD1. V dropped 0 bases and J dropped 2; count of bases not matched to a gene: 6. Per germline, CDR1 SEHNR and CDR2 FQNEAQ (reference sequence). The CDR3 consists of 16 residues. CDR3 loop: CASSLAGQGGTYEQYF. Here the CDR3 DNA reads TGTGCCAGCAGCTTAGCAGGACAGGGAGGAACCTACGAGCAGTACTTC.

The chain carries TRBV9 and TRBJ1-2; perhaps TRBD1 as D (5 bases). This CDR3 is 16 amino acids long. Germline CDR1 reads SGDLS; CDR2 reads YYNGEE. The V gene lost 4 bases and the J gene lost 5 bases, with 21 bases spanning the gap. The CDR3 DNA follows: TGTGCCAGCAGCCCCCATCCGGGACCCCTCGGATATGGCTACACCTTC. Translated: CASSPHPGPLGYGYTF. Combining the CDR3 with reference TRBV9 and TRBJ1-2 gives the whole variable domain DSGVTQTPKHLITATGQRVTLRCSPRSGDLSVYWYQQSLDQGLQFLIQYYNGEERAKGNILERFSAQQFPDLHSELNLSSLELGDSALYFCASSPHPGPLGYGYTFGSGTRLTVV.

As DNA, the CDR3 is TGTGCCAGCAGTGAAGGCTGGGACAACTCTGGAAACACCATATATTTT. Protein: CASSEGWDNSGNTIYF. The J gene is TRBJ1-3, the V gene TRBV2; D may be TRBD1 (6 bases). The V and J ends lost 1 base and 0 bases respectively, with 10 bases between them. CDR3 length: 16 residues. Looked up from germline, CDR1 is SNHLY and CDR2 is FYNNEI.

The chain is built from TRBV5-6 and TRBJ2-7; tentatively, D is TRBD1 (6 bases). The V end lost 0 bases, the J end lost 6 bases, and 13 bases lay between the germline ends. The CDR3 length is 14 residues. The germline V gene has CDR1 SGHDT and CDR2 YYEEEE. CDR3 DNA sequence: TGTGCCAGCAGCTTGGTGGGACATACCGGCGAGCAGTACTTC. Protein: CASSLVGHTGEQYF. The variable domain in full, completed from reference TRBV5-6 and TRBJ2-7, reads DAGVTQSPTHLIKTRGQQVTLRCSPKSGHDTVSWYQQALGQGPQFIFQYYEEEERQRGNFPDRFSGHQFPNYSSELNVNALLLGDSALYLCASSLVGHTGEQYFGPGTRLTVT.